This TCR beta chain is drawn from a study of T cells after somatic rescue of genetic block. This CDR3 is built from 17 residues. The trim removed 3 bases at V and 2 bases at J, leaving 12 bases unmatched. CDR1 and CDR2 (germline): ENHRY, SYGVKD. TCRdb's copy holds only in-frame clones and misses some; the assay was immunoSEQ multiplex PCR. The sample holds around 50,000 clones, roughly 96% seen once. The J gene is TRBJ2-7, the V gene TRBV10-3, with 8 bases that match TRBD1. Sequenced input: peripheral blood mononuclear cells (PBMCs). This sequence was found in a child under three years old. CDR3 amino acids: CAISDLPTGTGTYEQYF. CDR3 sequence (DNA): TGTGCCATCAGTGATTTACCCACCGGGACAGGTACCTACGAGCAGTACTTC.